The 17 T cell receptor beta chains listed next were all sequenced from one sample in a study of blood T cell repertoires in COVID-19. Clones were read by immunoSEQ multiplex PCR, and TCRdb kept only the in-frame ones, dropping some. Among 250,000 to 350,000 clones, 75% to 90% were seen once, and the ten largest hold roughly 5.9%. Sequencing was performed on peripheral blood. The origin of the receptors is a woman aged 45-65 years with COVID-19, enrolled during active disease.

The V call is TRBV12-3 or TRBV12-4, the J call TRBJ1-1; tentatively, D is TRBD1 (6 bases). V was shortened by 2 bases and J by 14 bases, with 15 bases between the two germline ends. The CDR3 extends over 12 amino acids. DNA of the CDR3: TGTGCCAGCAGTTTATCACGGGCCCAGGGGTTCTTT. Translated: CASSLSRAQGFF.

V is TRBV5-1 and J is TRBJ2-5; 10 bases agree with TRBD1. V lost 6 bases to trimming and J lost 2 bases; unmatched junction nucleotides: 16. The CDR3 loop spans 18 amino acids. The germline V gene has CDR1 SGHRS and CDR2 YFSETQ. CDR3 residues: CASTIGQGEYGKQETQYF. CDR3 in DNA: TGCGCCAGCACGATCGGACAGGGGGAATATGGAAAGCAAGAGACCCAGTACTTC.

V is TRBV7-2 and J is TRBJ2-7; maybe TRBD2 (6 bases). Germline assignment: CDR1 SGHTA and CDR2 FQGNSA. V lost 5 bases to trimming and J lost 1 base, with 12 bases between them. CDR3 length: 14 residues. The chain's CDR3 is CASSPLTSSYEQYF. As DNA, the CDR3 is TGTGCCAGCAGCCCACTGACTAGTTCCTACGAGCAGTACTTC.

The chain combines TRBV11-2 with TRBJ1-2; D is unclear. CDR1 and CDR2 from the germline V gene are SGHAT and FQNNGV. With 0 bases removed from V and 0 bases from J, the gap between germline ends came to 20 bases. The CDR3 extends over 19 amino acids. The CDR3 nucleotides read TGTGCCAGCAGCTTAGAATCCAGGTCTAACCAAGTCCCTAACTATGGCTACACCTTC. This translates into CASSLESRSNQVPNYGYTF. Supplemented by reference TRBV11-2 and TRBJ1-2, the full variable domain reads EAGVAQSPRYKIIEKRQSVAFWCNPISGHATLYWYQQILGQGPKLLIQFQNNGVVDDSQLPKDRFSAERLKGVDSTLKIQPAKLEDSAVYLCASSLESRSNQVPNYGYTFGSGTRLTVV.

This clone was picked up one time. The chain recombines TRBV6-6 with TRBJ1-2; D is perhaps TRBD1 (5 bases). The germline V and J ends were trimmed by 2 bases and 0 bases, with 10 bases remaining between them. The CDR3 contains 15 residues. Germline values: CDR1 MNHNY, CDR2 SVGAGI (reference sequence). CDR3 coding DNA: TGTGCCAGCAGTTACACCGGGGGGTCTAACTATGGCTACACCTTC. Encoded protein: CASSYTGGSNYGYTF.

CDR3 DNA sequence: TGCGCCAGCAGCCTCTTCAGGGGGCCTAGGGAGCTGTTTTTT. This translates into CASSLFRGPRELFF. The chain links TRBV4-3 to TRBJ2-2; 8 bases match TRBD1. J gave up 9 bases and V 4 bases, and 7 bases lay outside the gene matches. CDR1 is LGHNA, CDR2 YSLEER, per germline. The CDR3 loop spans 14 amino acids.

CDR3 sequence (DNA): TGTGCCAGCAGCGACGTTGACAGGCTAGTGAAGACCCAGTACTTC. This translates into CASSDVDRLVKTQYF. V usage is TRBV7-9 and J usage is TRBJ2-5; maybe TRBD1 (6 bases). V lost 5 bases to trimming and J lost 6 bases, with 19 bases between them. The germline CDR1 and CDR2 sequences are SEHNR and FQNEAQ (reference sequence). The CDR3 spans 15 residues. The entire variable domain, with the rest obtained from reference TRBV7-9 and TRBJ2-5, is as follows: DTGVSQNPRHKITKRGQNVTFRCDPISEHNRLYWYRQTLGQGPEFLTYFQNEAQLEKSRLLSDRFSAERPKGSFSTLEIQRTEQGDSAMYLCASSDVDRLVKTQYFGPGTRLLVL.

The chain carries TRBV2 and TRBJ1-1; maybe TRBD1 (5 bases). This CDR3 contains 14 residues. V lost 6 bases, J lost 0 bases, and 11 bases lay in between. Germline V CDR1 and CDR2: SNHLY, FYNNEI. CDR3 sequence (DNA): TGTGCCAGCAGCCTCCAGGGAATGAACACTGAAGCTTTCTTT. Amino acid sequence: CASSLQGMNTEAFF.

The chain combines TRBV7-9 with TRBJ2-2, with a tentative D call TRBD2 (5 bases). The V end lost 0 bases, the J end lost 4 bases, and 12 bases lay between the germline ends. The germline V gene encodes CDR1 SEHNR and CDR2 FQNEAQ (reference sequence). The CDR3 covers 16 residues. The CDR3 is CASSLASGFSTGELFF. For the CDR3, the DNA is TGTGCCAGCAGCTTAGCCTCGGGATTTTCCACCGGGGAGCTGTTTTTT.

The CDR3 DNA sequence: TGTGCCAGCAGCCGTTGGACTTTCACAGATACGCAGTATTTT. Translated: CASSRWTFTDTQYF. V gene TRBV14 combines with J gene TRBJ2-3; weak D call: TRBD2 (5 bases). The CDR3 has 14 residues. CDR1 is SGHDN and CDR2 is FVKESK in the germline V gene. Trimming took off 4 bases at V and 2 bases at J, with 10 bases between the two ends. Filled out from reference TRBV14 and TRBJ2-3, the complete variable domain reads EAGVTQFPSHSVIEKGQTVTLRCDPISGHDNLYWYRRVMGKEIKFLLHFVKESKQDESGMPNNRFLAERTGGTYSTLKVQPAELEDSGVYFCASSRWTFTDTQYFGPGTRLTVL.

This CDR3 reads CASSPRSHLVRGFSTDTQYF. The DNA of the CDR3 is TGTGCCAGCTCACCACGTTCGCACCTAGTCCGCGGTTTTAGCACAGATACGCAGTATTTT. The genes are TRBV18 and TRBJ2-3; D gene uncertain. Germline CDR1 reads KGHSH; CDR2 reads LQKENI. The CDR3 has 20 residues. Trimming stripped 1 base from V and 0 bases from J, with 23 bases between.

Here the CDR3 reads CASSLQRGPNTGELFF. The DNA for the CDR3 is TGTGCCAGCAGCCTACAGCGGGGGCCAAACACCGGGGAGCTGTTTTTT. The chain recombines TRBV7-3 with TRBJ2-2, with 8 nucleotides matching TRBD2. With 5 bases clipped from V and 2 bases from J, the junction kept 7 bases outside the gene matches. The CDR3 sequence is 16 residues long. Germline CDR1 SGHTA, CDR2 FQGTGA.

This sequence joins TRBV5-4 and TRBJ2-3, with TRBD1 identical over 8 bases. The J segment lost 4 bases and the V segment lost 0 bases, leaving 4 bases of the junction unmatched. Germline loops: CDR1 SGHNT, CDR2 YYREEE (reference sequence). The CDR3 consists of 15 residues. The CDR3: CASSLDRGFSDTQYF. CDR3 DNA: TGTGCCAGCAGCTTGGACAGGGGGTTTTCAGATACGCAGTATTTT.

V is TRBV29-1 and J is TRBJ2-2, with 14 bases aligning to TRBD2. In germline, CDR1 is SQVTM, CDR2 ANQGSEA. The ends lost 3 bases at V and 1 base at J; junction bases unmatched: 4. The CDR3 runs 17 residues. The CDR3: CSVEWGTSGRNTGELFF. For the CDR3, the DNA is TGCAGCGTTGAGTGGGGGACTAGCGGGAGGAACACCGGGGAGCTGTTTTTT.

CDR3 in amino acids: CASSQVYSYEQYF. The CDR3 nucleotides read TGTGCCAGCAGCCAGGTTTACTCCTACGAGCAGTACTTC. The rearrangement uses TRBV6-5 and TRBJ2-7; D is unresolved. The germline V gene has CDR1 MNHEY and CDR2 SVGAGI. The ends were cut back, 6 bases at V and 0 bases at J, with 9 bases in the middle. The CDR3 covers 13 residues.

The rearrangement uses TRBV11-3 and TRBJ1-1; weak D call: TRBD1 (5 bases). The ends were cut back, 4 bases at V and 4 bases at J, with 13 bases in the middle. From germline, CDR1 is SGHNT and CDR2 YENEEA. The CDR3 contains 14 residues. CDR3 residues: CASSWRSGGTEAFF. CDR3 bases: TGTGCCAGCAGCTGGCGGAGCGGGGGCACTGAAGCTTTCTTT.

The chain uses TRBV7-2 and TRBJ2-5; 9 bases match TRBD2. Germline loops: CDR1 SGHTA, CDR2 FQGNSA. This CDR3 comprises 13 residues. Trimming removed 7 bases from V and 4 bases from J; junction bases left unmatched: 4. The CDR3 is CASTHSGRETQYF. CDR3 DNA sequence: TGTGCCAGCACCCATAGCGGGAGAGAGACCCAGTACTTC.